Presented here are 10 T cell receptor beta chains from one specimen sequenced in a study of blood T cell repertoires in COVID-19. Sequenced by immunoSEQ multiplex PCR; TCRdb stores in-frame clones only, minus some. Among approximately 150,000 clones, 75% to 90% were seen once, and the ten largest hold more than 2%. The material sequenced was peripheral blood. The receptors here all came from a man in his 70s with acute or convalescent COVID-19.

The rearrangement links TRBV29-1 to TRBJ1-2; D remains unclear. The CDR3 sequence is 13 residues long. CDR1 is SQVTM, CDR2 ANQGSEA, per germline. Deletions cut 3 bases from V and 2 bases from J, with 10 bases between. Here the CDR3 DNA reads TGCAGCGTTGATGAGGGAGTAAACTATGGCTACACCTTC. Protein sequence: CSVDEGVNYGYTF.

This chain joins TRBV19 and TRBJ1-1; no reliable D call. The CDR3 contains 14 residues. Trimming left V 6 bases short and J 1 base short, with 12 bases between. The germline V gene encodes CDR1 LNHDA and CDR2 SQIVND (reference sequence). The CDR3 loop reads CASSPEVRNTEAFF. The DNA of the CDR3 is TGTGCCAGTAGCCCCGAGGTGAGGAACACTGAAGCTTTCTTT. Combining the CDR3 with reference TRBV19 and TRBJ1-1 gives the whole variable domain DGGITQSPKYLFRKEGQNVTLSCEQNLNHDAMYWYRQDPGQGLRLIYYSQIVNDFQKGDIAEGYSVSREKKESFPLTVTSAQKNPTAFYLCASSPEVRNTEAFFGQGTRLTVV.

The chain recombines TRBV28 with TRBJ1-3, with 7 bases matching TRBD1. The germline gives CDR1 MDHEN, CDR2 SYDVKM. The trim removed 5 bases at V and 2 bases at J, leaving 9 bases unmatched. The CDR3 length is 16 residues. CDR3 coding DNA: TGTGCCAGCAGTGGGTCAACAGGGGATGCTGGAAACACCATATATTTT. This translates into CASSGSTGDAGNTIYF.

The genes are TRBV28 and TRBJ1-5; 7 nucleotides align to TRBD1. V was clipped by 2 bases and J by 4 bases; unmatched bases: 5. Germline CDR1 reads MDHEN; CDR2 reads SYDVKM. The CDR3 contains 15 residues. The CDR3 protein is CASSLAGGPNQPQHF. The CDR3 DNA sequence: TGTGCCAGCAGTTTAGCAGGGGGACCGAATCAGCCCCAGCATTTT.

The chain employs TRBV18 and TRBJ1-1, with D hard to call. Germline CDR1 is KGHSH and CDR2 is LQKENI. CDR3 length: 14 amino acids. The germline V and J ends were trimmed by 6 bases and 0 bases, with 11 bases remaining between them. The CDR3 loop is CASSRSGMNTEAFF. The CDR3 DNA reads TGTGCCAGCTCGAGGTCCGGTATGAACACTGAAGCTTTCTTT.

The chain has TRBV6-5 and TRBJ2-3, with TRBD2 as a possible D gene (5 bases). V lost 5 bases and J lost 2, with 8 bases in between. CDR1 is MNHEY and CDR2 is SVGAGI in the germline V gene. The CDR3 consists of 13 residues. Here the CDR3 DNA reads TGTGCCAGCAGTCACGGACTCACAGATACGCAGTATTTT. It encodes CASSHGLTDTQYF.

This chain connects TRBV30 to TRBJ2-7, with 7 bases fitting TRBD1. V dropped 5 bases and J dropped 6; count of bases not matched to a gene: 4. Germline-derived CDR1 and CDR2 are GTSNPN and SVGIG (reference sequence). The CDR3 spans 11 residues. The CDR3 nucleotides are TGTGCCTGGGGAACAGGGGTCGAGCAGTACTTC. Its protein product is CAWGTGVEQYF. Full variable domain (rest looked up from reference TRBV30 and TRBJ2-7): SQTIHQWPATLVQPVGSPLSLECTVEGTSNPNLYWYRQAAGRGLQLLFYSVGIGQISSEVPQNLSASRPQDRQFILSSKKLLLSDSGFYLCAWGTGVEQYFGPGTRLTVT.

The sample holds a few counts of this clone. The chain recombines TRBV11-2 with TRBJ1-3, with 7 nucleotides matching TRBD1. This CDR3 is built from 15 residues. V shed 6 bases, J shed 4 bases, and the junction held 9 bases outside the gene matches. Looked up from germline, CDR1 is SGHAT and CDR2 is FQNNGV. CDR3 amino acids: CASRTSTGKGNTIYF. DNA for the CDR3: TGTGCCAGCAGGACCTCGACAGGGAAAGGAAACACCATATATTTT.

The CDR3 loop reads CASSIGTGGSNYGYTF. The CDR3 region has the DNA TGTGCCAGTAGTATTGGGACAGGGGGCTCTAACTATGGCTACACCTTC. J is TRBJ1-2 and V is TRBV19; 12 nucleotides agree with TRBD1. With V trimmed by 3 bases and J by 0 bases, 2 bases remained unmatched. The CDR3 consists of 16 residues. Germline-derived CDR1 and CDR2 are LNHDA and SQIVND (reference sequence).

The V and J genes are TRBV28 and TRBJ2-7; a weak D match, TRBD2 (5 bases). This CDR3 is built from 15 residues. Germline V CDR1 and CDR2: MDHEN, SYDVKM. V lost 2 bases, J lost 5 bases, and 16 bases lay in between. The CDR3 DNA follows: TGTGCCAGCAGTTTACACCAGACTACCGGGGACGAGCAGTACTTC. Residues: CASSLHQTTGDEQYF.